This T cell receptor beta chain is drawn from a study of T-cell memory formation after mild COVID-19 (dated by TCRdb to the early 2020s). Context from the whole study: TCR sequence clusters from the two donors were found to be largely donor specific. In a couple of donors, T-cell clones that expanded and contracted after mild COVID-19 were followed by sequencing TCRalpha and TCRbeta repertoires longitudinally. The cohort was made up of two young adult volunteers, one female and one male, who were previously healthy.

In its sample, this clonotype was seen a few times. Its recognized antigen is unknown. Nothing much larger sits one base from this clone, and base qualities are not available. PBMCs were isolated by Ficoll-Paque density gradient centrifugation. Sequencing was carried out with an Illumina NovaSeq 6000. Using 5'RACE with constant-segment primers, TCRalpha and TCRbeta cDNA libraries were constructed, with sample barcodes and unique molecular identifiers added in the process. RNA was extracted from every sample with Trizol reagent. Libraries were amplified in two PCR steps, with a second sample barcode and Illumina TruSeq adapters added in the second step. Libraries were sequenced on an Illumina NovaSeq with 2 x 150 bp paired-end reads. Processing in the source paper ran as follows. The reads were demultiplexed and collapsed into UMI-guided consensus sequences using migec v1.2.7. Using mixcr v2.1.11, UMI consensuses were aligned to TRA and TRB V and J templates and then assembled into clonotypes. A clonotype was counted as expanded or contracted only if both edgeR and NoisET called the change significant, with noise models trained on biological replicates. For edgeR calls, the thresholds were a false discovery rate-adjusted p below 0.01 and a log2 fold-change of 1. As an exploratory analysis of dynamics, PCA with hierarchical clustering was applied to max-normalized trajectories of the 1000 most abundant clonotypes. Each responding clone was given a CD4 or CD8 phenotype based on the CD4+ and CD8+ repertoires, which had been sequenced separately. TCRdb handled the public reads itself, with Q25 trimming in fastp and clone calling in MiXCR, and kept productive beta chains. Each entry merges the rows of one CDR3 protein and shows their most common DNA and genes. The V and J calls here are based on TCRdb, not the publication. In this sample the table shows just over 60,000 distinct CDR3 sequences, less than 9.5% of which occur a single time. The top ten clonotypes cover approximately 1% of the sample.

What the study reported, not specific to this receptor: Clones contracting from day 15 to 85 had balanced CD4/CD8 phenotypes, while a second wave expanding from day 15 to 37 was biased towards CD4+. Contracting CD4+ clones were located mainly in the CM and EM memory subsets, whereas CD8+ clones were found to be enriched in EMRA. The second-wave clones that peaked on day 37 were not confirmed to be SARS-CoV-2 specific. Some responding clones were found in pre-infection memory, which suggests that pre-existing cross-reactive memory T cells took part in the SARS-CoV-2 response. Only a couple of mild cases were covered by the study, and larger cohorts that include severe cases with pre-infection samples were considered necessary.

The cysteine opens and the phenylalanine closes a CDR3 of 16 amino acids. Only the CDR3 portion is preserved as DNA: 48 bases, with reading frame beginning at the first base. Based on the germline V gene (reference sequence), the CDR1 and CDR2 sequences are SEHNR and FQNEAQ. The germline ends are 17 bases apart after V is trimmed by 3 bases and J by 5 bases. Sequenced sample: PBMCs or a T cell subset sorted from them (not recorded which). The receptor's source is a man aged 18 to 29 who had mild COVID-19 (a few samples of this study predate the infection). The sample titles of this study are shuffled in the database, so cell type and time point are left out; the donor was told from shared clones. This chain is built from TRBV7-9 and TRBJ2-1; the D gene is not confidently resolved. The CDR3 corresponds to CASSFYRSSSHNEQFF. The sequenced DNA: TGTGCCAGCAGCTTCTACCGGAGTAGTTCCCACAATGAGCAGTTCTTC. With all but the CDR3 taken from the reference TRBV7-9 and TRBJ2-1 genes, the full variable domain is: DTGVSQNPRHKITKRGQNVTFRCDPISEHNRLYWYRQTLGQGPEFLTYFQNEAQLEKSRLLSDRFSAERPKGSFSTLEIQRTEQGDSAMYLCASSFYRSSSHNEQFFGPGTRLTVL.